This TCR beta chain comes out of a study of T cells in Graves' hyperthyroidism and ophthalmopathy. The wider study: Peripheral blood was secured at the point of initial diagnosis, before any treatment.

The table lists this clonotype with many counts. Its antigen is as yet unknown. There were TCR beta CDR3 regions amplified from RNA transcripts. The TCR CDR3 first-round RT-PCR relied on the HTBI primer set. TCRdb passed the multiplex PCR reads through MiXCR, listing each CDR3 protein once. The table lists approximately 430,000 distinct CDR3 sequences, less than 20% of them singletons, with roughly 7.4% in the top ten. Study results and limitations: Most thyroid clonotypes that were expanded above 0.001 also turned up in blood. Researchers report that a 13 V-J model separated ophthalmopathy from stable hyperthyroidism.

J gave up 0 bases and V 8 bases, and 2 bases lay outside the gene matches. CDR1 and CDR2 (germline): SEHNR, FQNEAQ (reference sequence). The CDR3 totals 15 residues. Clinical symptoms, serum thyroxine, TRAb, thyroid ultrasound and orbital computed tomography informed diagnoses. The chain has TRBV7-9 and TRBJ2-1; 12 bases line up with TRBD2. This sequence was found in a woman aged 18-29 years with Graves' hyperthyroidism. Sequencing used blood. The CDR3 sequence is CASPTSGSSYNEQFF. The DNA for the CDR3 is TGTGCCAGCCCGACTAGCGGGAGCTCCTACAATGAGCAGTTCTTC. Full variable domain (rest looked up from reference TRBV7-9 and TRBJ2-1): DTGVSQNPRHKITKRGQNVTFRCDPISEHNRLYWYRQTLGQGPEFLTYFQNEAQLEKSRLLSDRFSAERPKGSFSTLEIQRTEQGDSAMYLCASPTSGSSYNEQFFGPGTRLTVL.